This T cell receptor (beta chain) was documented in a study of T cells in Graves' hyperthyroidism and ophthalmopathy. This CDR3 contains 14 residues. Trimming pared 6 bases from V and 2 bases from J, leaving 15 bases between. From germline, CDR1 is SGHRS and CDR2 YFSETQ. This clonotype came up a few times. The TCR beta CDR3 regions underwent amplification using RNA transcripts as the source. A first-round RT-PCR of the TCR CDR3 used the HTBI primer set. Via MiXCR, TCRdb re-called the multiplex PCR reads, giving one row per CDR3 protein. Of hundreds of thousands of distinct CDR3 sequences in the sample, roughly 40% were seen once.

The specimen sequenced was blood. This receptor was identified in a man in his late teens or twenties with Graves' hyperthyroidism. The V gene is TRBV5-1, the J gene TRBJ2-7; perhaps TRBD2 as D (6 bases). The DNA of the CDR3 is TGCGCCAGCACCATAGTAGGCGGGACCTACGAGCAGTACTTC. It translates to CASTIVGGTYEQYF. Drawing the rest from reference TRBV5-1 and TRBJ2-7, the complete variable domain is KAGVTQTPRYLIKTRGQQVTLSCSPISGHRSVSWYQQTPGQGLQFLFEYFSETQRNKGNFPGRFSGRQFSNSRSEMNVSTLELGDSALYLCASTIVGGTYEQYFGPGTRLTVT.